A selection of T cell receptor beta chains follows, all from one sample in a study of blood T cell repertoires in COVID-19. The assay was immunoSEQ multiplex PCR, and TCRdb's table has in-frame clones only and misses some. Of approximately 300,000 clones listed, around 82% are singletons. Sequencing was performed on peripheral blood. Receptors originate from a human donor with COVID-19, enrolled during active disease. The donor label of this sample is uncertain. CDR3s include the opening cysteine and the closing phenylalanine or tryptophan. A D gene is named only where the DNA matches it firmly. Clone size appears in some rows only: once, few, many, or a class for an expanded clone.

TRBD2	TRBJ2-1	-	TRBV27	TGTGCCAGCAGTTCAGGAGTTTGGATAGCGGGAGGTGGTGAGCAGTTCTTC	CASSSGVWIAGGGEQFF
-	TRBJ2-1	-	TRBV11-3	TGTGCCAGCAGCCAGGACTCCCACAATGAGCAGTTCTTC	CASSQDSHNEQFF
-	TRBJ2-1	-	TRBV30	TGTGCCTGGACCCTCCAGCGGCCCTACAATGAGCAGTTCTTC	CAWTLQRPYNEQFF
-	TRBJ1-2	-	TRBV5-6	TGTGCCAGCAGCTTCATCAGTTTTACGTATGGCTACACCTTC	CASSFISFTYGYTF
TRBD2	TRBJ2-7	-	TRBV7-2	TGTGCCAGCAGCTTAGAAGGGACTAGTTTCGAGCAGTACTTC	CASSLEGTSFEQYF
TRBD1	TRBJ2-5	few	TRBV2	TGTGCCACCCGGGACAGCGCCCATGGGACCCAGTACTTC	CATRDSAHGTQYF
-	TRBJ2-5	-	TRBV28	TGTGCCAGCAGAACCCAGCGCCTCCAAGAGACCCAGTACTTC	CASRTQRLQETQYF
TRBD1	TRBJ1-2	-	TRBV28	TGTGCCAGCACAAACCAGGGGGCTGGCTATGGCTACACCTTC	CASTNQGAGYGYTF
TRBD1	TRBJ1-2	few	TRBV30	TGTGCCTGGAGGAGGACAGGGTATGGCTACACCTTC	CAWRRTGYGYTF
TRBD1	TRBJ1-5	few	TRBV7-2	TGTGCCAGCAGCTTCAGGGGGTATAGCAATCAGCCCCAGCATTTT	CASSFRGYSNQPQHF
-	TRBJ2-5	once	TRBV19	TGTGCCAGTAGTACGACACAGGTCGCCCGAGAGACCCAGTACTTC	CASSTTQVARETQYF
-	TRBJ1-6	-	TRBV5-1	TGCGCCAGCAGCTTGGGGGCCCATAATTCACCCCTCCACTTT	CASSLGAHNSPLHF
TRBD1	TRBJ1-1	-	TRBV5-5	TGTGCCAGCAGCACGAGGACAGGAATGAACACTGAAGCTTTCTTT	CASSTRTGMNTEAFF
TRBD1	TRBJ2-7	-	TRBV10-1	TGCGCCAGCAGTCCAGACAGGGGGCGGGAGCAGTACTTC	CASSPDRGREQYF
-	TRBJ1-5	once	TRBV11-2	TGTGCCAGCAGCTCCGAGAATCAGCCCCAGCATTTT	CASSSENQPQHF